Shown below are 15 T cell receptor beta chains from a single sample sequenced in a study of vaccination and CD4 T cells after COVID-19. The study sequenced cultured CD4+ T cell DNA using the Oncomine TCR Beta short-read assay. TCRdb recomputed calls from the PCR reads with MiXCR, one row per CDR3 protein. The sample consists of about 9,000 distinct CDR3 sequences, under 20% of them appearing once. These receptors' antigens are unknown. The sample's treatment: approximately 11-day PBMC culture with coronavirus spike peptide pools or control peptides (ViraFEST assay). Sequencing used CD4+ T cells from blood, cultured in vitro, obtained after SARS-CoV-2 vaccination. All receptors derive from a human donor who had recovered from COVID-19.

This clonotype was recorded a few times. The V gene is TRBV24-1, the J gene TRBJ1-5; TRBD1 is a possible D gene (5 bases). Per germline, CDR1 KGHDR and CDR2 SFDVKD. Trimming removed 2 bases from V and 1 base from J, with 17 bases in between. The CDR3 extends over 18 amino acids. The CDR3 loop reads CATSDSGRARGSNQPQHF. CDR3 in DNA: TGTGCCACCAGTGATTCTGGTAGGGCCCGGGGCAGCAATCAGCCCCAGCATTTT.

The V call is TRBV29-1, the J call TRBJ2-1; TRBD2 might be the D (6 bases). Trimming pared 6 bases from V and 0 bases from J, leaving 15 bases between. This CDR3 is 15 amino acids long. Germline assignment: CDR1 SQVTM and CDR2 ANQGSEA. The CDR3 here is CSVNRYSGSYNEQFF. The CDR3, as DNA: TGCAGCGTCAACCGGTATAGCGGCTCCTACAATGAGCAGTTCTTC.

This clonotype was counted between two and nine times. The chain combines TRBV6-1 with TRBJ1-3; 8 bases map to TRBD1. The CDR3 is 15 residues long. The germline CDR1 and CDR2 sequences are MNHNS and SASEGT. The ends lost 8 bases at V and 0 bases at J; junction bases unmatched: 6. The CDR3 DNA reads as TGTGCCAGCGATAGGACAGGGACCTCTGGAAACACCATATATTTT. This translates into CASDRTGTSGNTIYF.

This clonotype was picked up a small number of times. The chain has TRBV29-1 and TRBJ1-1; 7 bases line up with TRBD1. The CDR3 is 13 amino acids. Germline lookup yields CDR1 SQVTM and CDR2 ANQGSEA. The V gene end was trimmed by 0 bases and the J gene end by 6 bases; junction bases not matched to a gene: 4. The CDR3 loop reads CSVEEDRSSEAFF. CDR3 DNA: TGCAGCGTTGAAGAGGACAGGTCGTCTGAAGCTTTCTTT.

This rearrangement joins TRBV5-5 to TRBJ1-5; D is unresolved. This CDR3 has 14 amino acids. Trimming removed 6 bases at V and 4 bases at J, with 14 bases between. The germline CDR1 and CDR2 sequences are SGHKS and YYEKEE (reference sequence). The CDR3 is CASNRPGGNQPQHF. The CDR3 nucleotides read TGTGCCAGCAACAGACCCGGCGGGAATCAGCCCCAGCATTTT.

This clonotype has a handful of counts. The rearrangement uses TRBV20-1 and TRBJ2-1, with TRBD2 matching over 9 bases. CDR3 length: 15 amino acids. The germline V gene has CDR1 DFQATT and CDR2 SNEGSKA (reference sequence). J was trimmed by 9 bases and V by 0 bases; bases with no gene match: 9. The CDR3 spells CSARDPSGGPSEQFF. CDR3 bases: TGCAGTGCTAGAGACCCGAGCGGGGGGCCTTCTGAGCAGTTCTTC.

With regard to this clonotype: A much larger clone differs from this one at a single base, so this may be a read error. The genes are TRBV28 and TRBJ1-2, with 7 positions matching TRBD1. The V gene's germline CDR1 is MDHEN and CDR2 SYDVKM. This CDR3 comprises 13 residues. With V trimmed by 5 bases and J by 7 bases, 7 bases remained unmatched. CDR3 residues: CASSRTGACGYTF. CDR3 sequence (DNA): TGTGCCAGCAGTCGGACAGGAGCCTGTGGCTACACCTTC.

In nucleotides, the CDR3 is TGTGCCAGTAGTATATCTGGGAGTCAGCCCCAGCATTTT. Translating gives CASSISGSQPQHF. The chain is built from TRBV19 and TRBJ1-5; D is unresolved. Germline CDR1 and CDR2: LNHDA and SQIVND (reference sequence). The V end lost 2 bases, the J end lost 6 bases, and 8 bases lay between the germline ends. The CDR3 is 13 amino acids.

This clonotype qualifies as large. This chain connects TRBV9 to TRBJ2-5; D is uncertain. Germline assignment: CDR1 SGDLS and CDR2 YYNGEE. The CDR3 is 12 residues long. V lost 0 bases, J lost 7 bases, and 7 bases lay in between. CDR3 residues: CASSVADGTQYF. CDR3 in DNA: TGTGCCAGCAGCGTAGCCGACGGGACCCAGTACTTC.

The rearrangement links TRBV2 to TRBJ1-1; no firm D call. There are 13 residues in the CDR3. Trimming removed 4 bases from V and 1 base from J, with 7 bases in between. Germline loops: CDR1 SNHLY, CDR2 FYNNEI. For the CDR3, the DNA is TGTGCCAGCAGTGTACGGACGAACACTGAAGCTTTCTTT. Protein: CASSVRTNTEAFF.

The chain employs TRBV18 and TRBJ2-5; D is undetermined. This CDR3 has 13 residues. CDR1 is KGHSH and CDR2 is LQKENI in the germline V gene. V lost 3 bases and J 5 bases, leaving 10 bases between the germline ends. This CDR3 is CASSPPSRETQYF. The CDR3 nucleotides are TGTGCCAGCTCACCCCCTTCTAGGGAGACCCAGTACTTC.

This clonotype appeared once. The chain joins TRBV3-1 to TRBJ1-1; TRBD1 is a possible D gene (5 bases). CDR1 LGHDT and CDR2 YNNKEL come from the germline V gene (reference sequence). Trimming left V 5 bases short and J 6 bases short, with 16 bases between. CDR3 length: 14 amino acids. Here the CDR3 reads CASSGGGGRAEAFF. The CDR3 nucleotides read TGTGCCAGCAGCGGTGGGGGGGGTCGAGCTGAAGCTTTCTTT.

The V and J genes are TRBV28 and TRBJ1-1; perhaps TRBD1 as D (6 bases). This CDR3 spans 16 amino acids. CDR1 and CDR2 from the germline V gene are MDHEN and SYDVKM. V was shortened by 3 bases and J by 4 bases, with 18 bases between the two germline ends. As DNA, the CDR3 is TGTGCCAGCAGTTTCGAGACAGGAGTTCGTACCACTGAAGCTTTCTTT. The encoded protein is CASSFETGVRTTEAFF.

This clonotype was observed many times. This chain joins TRBV11-1 and TRBJ1-2, with a weak D call TRBD1 (6 bases). Germline values: CDR1 SGHAT, CDR2 FQDESV (reference sequence). The length of the CDR3 is 12 residues. Trimming pared 3 bases from V and 8 bases from J, leaving 10 bases between. CDR3 region: CASSFRGEGYTF. DNA of the CDR3: TGTGCCAGCAGCTTCAGGGGAGAGGGCTACACCTTC.

The table lists this clonotype with a few counts. The chain has TRBV16 and TRBJ2-7, with unresolved D. Germline V gives CDR1 KGHSY, CDR2 FQNENV. CDR3 length equals 11 residues. Between the trimmed V and J ends, which lost 0 bases and 6 bases, there was a span of 3 bases. The chain's CDR3 is CASSQSAEQYF. CDR3 nucleotide sequence: TGTGCCAGCAGCCAATCTGCCGAGCAGTACTTC.